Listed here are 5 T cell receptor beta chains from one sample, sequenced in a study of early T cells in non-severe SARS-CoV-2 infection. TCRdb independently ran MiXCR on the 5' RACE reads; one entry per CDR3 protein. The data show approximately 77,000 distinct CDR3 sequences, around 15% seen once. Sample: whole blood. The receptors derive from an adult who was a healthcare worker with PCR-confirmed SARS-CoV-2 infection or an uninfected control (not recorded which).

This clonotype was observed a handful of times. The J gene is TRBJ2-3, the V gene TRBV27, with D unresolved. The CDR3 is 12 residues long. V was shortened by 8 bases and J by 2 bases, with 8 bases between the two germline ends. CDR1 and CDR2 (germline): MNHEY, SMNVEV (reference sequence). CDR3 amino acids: CASAHNTDTQYF. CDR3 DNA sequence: TGTGCCAGCGCCCATAACACAGATACGCAGTATTTT.

CDR3 residues: CASSQGAGIETQYF. The CDR3 nucleotides are TGTGCCAGCAGCCAAGGGGCAGGGATAGAGACCCAGTACTTC. The chain recombines TRBV11-2 with TRBJ2-5, with a weak D call TRBD1 (5 bases). V lost 5 bases to trimming and J lost 4 bases, with 14 bases between them. CDR3 length equals 14 residues. Germline V gene data show CDR1 as SGHAT and CDR2 as FQNNGV.

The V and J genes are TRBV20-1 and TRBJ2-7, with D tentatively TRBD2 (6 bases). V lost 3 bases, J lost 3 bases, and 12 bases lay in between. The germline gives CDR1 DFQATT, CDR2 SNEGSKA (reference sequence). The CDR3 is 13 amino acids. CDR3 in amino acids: CSASGTGGYEQYF. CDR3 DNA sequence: TGCAGTGCTAGCGGGACCGGGGGCTACGAGCAGTACTTC.

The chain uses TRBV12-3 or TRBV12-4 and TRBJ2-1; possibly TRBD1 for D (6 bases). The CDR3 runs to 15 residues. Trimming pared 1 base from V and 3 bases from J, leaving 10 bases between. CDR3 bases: TGTGCCAGCAGTTTAGAGGCAGGGGACTACAATGAGCAGTTCTTC. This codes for CASSLEAGDYNEQFF.

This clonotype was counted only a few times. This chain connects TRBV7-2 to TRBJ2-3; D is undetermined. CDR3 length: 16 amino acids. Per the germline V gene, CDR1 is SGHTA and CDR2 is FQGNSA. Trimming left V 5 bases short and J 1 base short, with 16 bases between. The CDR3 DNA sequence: TGTGCCAGCAGCCATCGGGTCGGGTCTGGCACAGATACGCAGTATTTT. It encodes CASSHRVGSGTDTQYF.